The entry that follows covers one T cell receptor beta chain sequence. Its target is unknown. These data come from a study of cytomegalovirus exposure and HLA in healthy donors. Study-wide points: For TCR beta chains, V- and J-gene trimming was later linked to a missense DCLRE1C variant. A few chains linked to CMV were shown in vitro to be specific for CMV antigens. Reports indicated that the classifier achieved high specificity and sensitivity in diagnosing cytomegalovirus status. Among donors in an Asian-associated ancestry cluster, a later analysis reportedly found fewer N-insertions than the roughly 730-donor mean.

Use of 60 Vbeta and 13 Jbeta primers characterized the PCR. Produced via immunoSEQ multiplex PCR; TCRdb's table is partial and in-frame only. Of about 130,000 clones listed, about 80% are singletons. Germline V gene sequence: CDR1 SEHNR, CDR2 FQNEAQ (reference sequence). The CDR3 is made up of 15 amino acids. V was trimmed by 1 base and J by 4 bases, leaving 11 bases between them. The source of this sequence is a boy aged 2 to 10 in good health and CMV-seronegative. Specimen: PBMCs. This chain links TRBV7-9 with TRBJ2-1; possible D gene TRBD2, 5 bases. For the CDR3, the DNA is TGTGCCAGCAGCTTAGAGGCGGGCCTGTACAATGAGCAGTTCTTC. Its protein product is CASSLEAGLYNEQFF. Complete variable domain (other parts from reference TRBV7-9 and TRBJ2-1): DTGVSQNPRHKITKRGQNVTFRCDPISEHNRLYWYRQTLGQGPEFLTYFQNEAQLEKSRLLSDRFSAERPKGSFSTLEIQRTEQGDSAMYLCASSLEAGLYNEQFFGPGTRLTVL.